The 7 T cell receptor beta chains given below trace back to one sample, sequenced in a study of cytomegalovirus exposure and HLA in healthy donors. Primers: 60 Vbeta forward and 13 Jbeta reverse. Assay used: immunoSEQ multiplex PCR; TCRdb lists only in-frame clones, some missing. The sample yields 95,000 to 150,000 clones, over 70% seen once. Sequenced material: PBMCs. These receptors came from a female donor in good health and CMV-seronegative.

V is TRBV7-9 and J is TRBJ1-2; no definite D call. Germline CDR1 SEHNR, CDR2 FQNEAQ (reference sequence). This CDR3 region has 13 residues. V dropped 0 bases and J dropped 5 bases, with 7 bases sitting between them. The CDR3 DNA follows: TGTGCCAGCAGCTTAGCGGGAGAGTATGGCTACACCTTC. Its translation is CASSLAGEYGYTF.

This clone appeared a few times. This sequence joins TRBV19 and TRBJ2-7; 8 bases fit TRBD1. The CDR3 covers 16 residues. Germline V gene lookup returns CDR1 LNHDA and CDR2 SQIVND (reference sequence). V lost 3 bases to trimming and J lost 4 bases; unmatched junction nucleotides: 11. The CDR3 DNA reads as TGTGCCAGTAGTATCCCTCGGACAGGGTGTCCGTACGAGCAGTACTTC. Translation gives CASSIPRTGCPYEQYF.

The chain recombines TRBV5-5 with TRBJ1-4; the match to TRBD1 covers 7 bases. The CDR3 is made up of 13 amino acids. The V gene end was trimmed by 4 bases and the J gene end by 14 bases; junction bases not matched to a gene: 11. Looked up from germline, CDR1 is SGHKS and CDR2 is YYEKEE (reference sequence). This CDR3 is CASSKSPETGLFF. CDR3 DNA: TGTGCCAGCAGCAAATCGCCCGAGACAGGGCTGTTTTTT.

The chain has TRBV28 and TRBJ2-5, with 8 bases aligning to TRBD2. The CDR3 has 16 residues. V shed 1 base and J 0 bases; nucleotides not matched to a gene: 4. The germline CDR1 and CDR2 sequences are MDHEN and SYDVKM. The CDR3 DNA follows: TGTGCCAGCAGTTTATTGTCTAGCGGGTACCAAGAGACCCAGTACTTC. The encoded protein is CASSLLSSGYQETQYF.

This clone was seen only once. V and J are TRBV5-1 and TRBJ2-2, with TRBD2 identical over 7 bases. Germline CDR1 and CDR2: SGHRS and YFSETQ. The CDR3 contains 14 residues. V dropped 2 bases and J dropped 6; count of bases not matched to a gene: 4. The CDR3 protein is CASSLTSVAGELFF. The CDR3 bases are TGCGCCAGCAGCTTAACTAGCGTGGCCGGGGAGCTGTTTTTT.

The chain carries TRBV1 and TRBJ2-7; TRBD2 reflects the table's D call only, with no check against the DNA. TRBV1 is an annotated pseudogene. CDR3 length: 14 residues. The CDR3 sequence: CTSSNPGVAYEQYF. In DNA form, the CDR3 reads TGCACCAGCAGCAATCCGGGGGTCGCCTACGAGCAGTACTTC.

The rearrangement joins TRBV7-9 to TRBJ2-1, with 8 bases identical to TRBD2. In germline, CDR1 is SEHNR, CDR2 FQNEAQ (reference sequence). This CDR3 comprises 13 residues. V lost 7 bases to trimming and J lost 8 bases; unmatched junction nucleotides: 7. CDR3 protein: CASNGGGRDEQFF. The CDR3 coding sequence is TGTGCCAGCAACGGCGGGGGGAGGGATGAGCAGTTCTTC.